These 19 T cell receptor beta chains originate from one sample sequenced in a study of CD8+CD57+ T cells in acquired aplastic anemia. Whoever was chosen for sequencing had shown CD8+CD57+ cell expansion by flow cytometry. Profiling that covered TCR beta VDJ and CDR3 relied on genomic DNA as its template. TCRdb fed the reads into MiXCR, producing one record per CDR3 protein. The table records approximately 160,000 distinct CDR3 sequences, around 43% of them present only once. Material for sequencing was sorted CD4+, CD8+, or CD8+CD57+ T cells (not recorded which) from PBMCs. The receptor set was obtained from a human donor with aplastic anemia.

This chain uses TRBV25-1 with TRBJ2-1; weak D call: TRBD1 (6 bases). CDR1 and CDR2 (germline): MGHDK, SYGVNS. Trimming shortened V by 5 bases and J by 4 bases, and 21 bases separated the two germline ends. The CDR3 length is 17 residues. The chain's CDR3 is CASSPDALAGAYNEQFF. The CDR3 DNA is TGTGCCAGCAGTCCCGATGCGCTGGCAGGGGCGTACAATGAGCAGTTCTTC.

The V call is TRBV19, the J call TRBJ2-7; 7 bases align to TRBD1. Trimming cost V 5 bases and J 4 bases; bases outside gene matches: 17. Germline CDR1 is LNHDA and CDR2 is SQIVND (reference sequence). This CDR3 has 17 amino acids. CDR3 DNA: TGTGCCAGTAGTGCCCTCATCGGACAGGACCAACCTTACGAGCAGTACTTC. Translating gives CASSALIGQDQPYEQYF.

This clonotype was seen just once. V and J are TRBV20-1 and TRBJ2-7; D may be TRBD1 (5 bases). The CDR3 length is 13 residues. CDR1 and CDR2 from the germline V gene are DFQATT and SNEGSKA (reference sequence). V lost 3 bases and J 5 bases, leaving 14 bases between the germline ends. As DNA, the CDR3 is TGCAGTGCTAGGGCCACAGGTTGGGACGAGCAGTACTTC. As protein: CSARATGWDEQYF.

There are a few counts of this clonotype. The V gene is TRBV25-1, the J gene TRBJ2-3; TRBD1 aligns across 7 bases. Germline values: CDR1 MGHDK, CDR2 SYGVNS. V was clipped by 9 bases and J by 0 bases; unmatched bases: 6. The CDR3 loop spans 14 amino acids. The CDR3 sequence is CASQTGKSTDTQYF. The CDR3 region has the DNA TGTGCCAGTCAGACAGGGAAAAGCACAGATACGCAGTATTTT.

This clonotype showed up many times. The chain recombines TRBV9 with TRBJ2-3; D not certain. The V gene lost 0 bases and the J gene lost 3 bases, with 8 bases spanning the gap. The CDR3 length is 14 residues. The germline gives CDR1 SGDLS, CDR2 YYNGEE. CDR3 amino acids: CASSVGAWTDTQYF. The CDR3 DNA sequence: TGTGCCAGCAGCGTAGGTGCGTGGACAGATACGCAGTATTTT.

In regard to this clonotype: Since no conserved phenylalanine or tryptophan closes the CDR3, a read error is the likely cause. The chain is built from TRBV11-1 and TRBJ1-3, with no clear D. The CDR3 covers 16 residues. Trimming pared 5 bases from V and 0 bases from J, leaving 14 bases between. Per the germline V gene, CDR1 is SGHAT and CDR2 is FQDESV (reference sequence). DNA for the CDR3: TGTGCCAGCAGCAAGGGAAAAGCCGCCTCTGGAAACACCATATATCTT. This sequence encodes CASSKGKAASGNTIYL.

The chain employs TRBV14 and TRBJ2-5; 10 positions agree with TRBD2. V was clipped by 3 bases and J by 4 bases; unmatched bases: 5. This CDR3 is 15 amino acids long. CDR1 is SGHDN, CDR2 FVKESK, per germline. This CDR3 reads CASSQGLAPGETQYF. In DNA, the CDR3 is TGTGCCAGCAGCCAGGGACTAGCGCCGGGAGAGACCCAGTACTTC.

This clonotype was detected a few times. This chain links TRBV3-1 with TRBJ1-3; D is possibly TRBD1 (5 bases). Looked up from germline, CDR1 is LGHDT and CDR2 is YNNKEL (reference sequence). V lost 2 bases to trimming and J lost 2 bases, with 16 bases between them. This CDR3 is built from 17 residues. DNA for the CDR3: TGTGCCAGCAGCCAAACACAGCAACGAGGGGCTGGAAACACCATATATTTT. Encoded protein: CASSQTQQRGAGNTIYF.

V usage is TRBV29-1 and J usage is TRBJ2-3; D may be TRBD1 (6 bases). TRBJ1-5 explains the end of the DNA better; the J call may be wrong. Germline CDR1 and CDR2: SQVTM and ANQGSEA. The CDR3 runs 13 residues. The CDR3 bases are TGCAGCGTTGATAACAGGGCCGCAGATACGCAGCATTTT. Amino acids: CSVDNRAADTQHF.

This clonotype appeared many times. The chain is built from TRBV2 and TRBJ1-1, with no clear D. V was pared by 4 bases and J by 4 bases, with 4 bases between. Looked up from germline, CDR1 is SNHLY and CDR2 is FYNNEI. This CDR3 region has 11 residues. The CDR3 nucleotides read TGTGCCAGCAGTGGGACCACTGAAGCTTTCTTT. Its translation is CASSGTTEAFF.

Note on this clonotype: This may be a read error, as it is one base from a much larger clone. The V gene is TRBV11-2, the J gene TRBJ2-1; the D gene is possibly TRBD2 (5 bases). V gave up 2 bases and J gave up 2 bases, with 13 bases separating them. Germline assignment: CDR1 SGHAT and CDR2 FQNNGV. The length of the CDR3 is 16 residues. In DNA, the CDR3 is TGTGCCAGCAGCTTACAACACGGGATCCCCTACAATGAGCAGTTCTTC. This codes for CASSLQHGIPYNEQFF.

The sample holds a few counts of this clonotype. The J gene is TRBJ2-5, the V gene TRBV24-1; D unresolved. V lost 4 bases to trimming and J lost 1 base, with 3 bases between them. CDR3 length: 12 amino acids. Germline V CDR1 and CDR2: KGHDR, SFDVKD. The CDR3 loop reads CATSDPQETQYF. As DNA, the CDR3 is TGTGCCACCAGTGACCCCCAAGAGACCCAGTACTTC.

There are many counts of this clonotype. The rearrangement uses TRBV5-8 and TRBJ1-2; D is perhaps TRBD1 (6 bases). Per germline, CDR1 SGHTS and CDR2 YDEGEE. There are 13 residues in the CDR3. V lost 2 bases and J 2 bases, leaving 7 bases between the germline ends. The CDR3 loop reads CASSFTGNYGYTF. CDR3 coding DNA: TGTGCCAGCAGCTTCACAGGGAACTATGGCTACACCTTC.

This clonotype appeared many times. The rearrangement links TRBV6-2 or TRBV6-3 to TRBJ1-5, with D possibly matching TRBD1 (6 bases). CDR1 is MNHEY and CDR2 is SVGEGT in the germline V gene. The CDR3 loop spans 14 amino acids. Trimming left V 6 bases short and J 0 bases short, with 9 bases between. The DNA for the CDR3 is TGTGCCAGCAGCTACAGGGATAGCAATCAGCCCCAGCATTTT. The encoded protein is CASSYRDSNQPQHF.

V usage is TRBV10-2 and J usage is TRBJ1-1, with D possibly matching TRBD1 (5 bases). The CDR3 is 14 residues long. V was trimmed by 6 bases and J by 5 bases, leaving 16 bases between them. Germline V lookup: CDR1 WSHSY, CDR2 SAAADI. CDR3 sequence reads: CASSLDSFRTEAFF. CDR3 in DNA: TGCGCCAGCAGCTTAGACAGTTTTCGGACTGAAGCTTTCTTT.

The sample holds many counts of this clonotype. The CDR3 DNA reads as TGTGCCAGCAACCCAACCTCCATTTCGTATGGCTACACCTTC. This encodes CASNPTSISYGYTF. The rearrangement joins TRBV6-1 to TRBJ1-2; D not resolved. The germline gives CDR1 MNHNS, CDR2 SASEGT. This CDR3 comprises 14 residues. V was clipped by 7 bases and J by 5 bases, with 17 bases between them.

The chain employs TRBV7-3 and TRBJ2-7; no clear D. CDR1 is SGHTA, CDR2 FQGTGA, per germline. V was shortened by 1 base and J by 5 bases, with 6 bases between the two germline ends. This CDR3 comprises 12 residues. In nucleotides, the CDR3 is TGTGCCAGCAGCTTAAATGGGAACGAGCAGTACTTC. Translating it yields CASSLNGNEQYF.

Concerning this clonotype itself: An end of the junction does not agree with germline; a read error may underlie this. The rearrangement joins TRBV15 to TRBJ1-2; no firm D call. From germline, CDR1 is LNHNV and CDR2 YYDKDF (reference sequence). CDR3 length: 14 residues. The CDR3 loop is CAASRYTERDGYTF. The CDR3 DNA sequence: TGTGCCGCCAGCAGGTACACAGAAAGAGATGGCTACACCTTC.

Many counts were recorded for this clonotype. DNA for the CDR3: TGTGCCAGCAGGGACGCGGGCGGGAACACTGAAGCTTTCTTT. Amino acids: CASRDAGGNTEAFF. This chain connects TRBV6-1 to TRBJ1-1; D not certain. Per germline, CDR1 MNHNS and CDR2 SASEGT. V lost 6 bases, J lost 1 base, and 12 bases lay in between. This CDR3 is 14 amino acids long.